A single sample is the source of the 28 T cell receptor beta chains below, sequenced in a study of cytomegalovirus exposure and HLA in healthy donors. The primer mix had 60 Vbeta and 13 Jbeta primers. The protocol was immunoSEQ multiplex PCR, while the TCRdb copy is restricted to in-frame clones and leaves out a portion. There are about 160,000 clones in the sample; around 73% occur only once, and over 1.1% lies in the top ten. Sequenced sample: PBMCs. All receptors come from a male donor in good health and CMV-seronegative.

The chain uses TRBV2 and TRBJ2-7; 10 positions agree with TRBD1. Germline lookup yields CDR1 SNHLY and CDR2 FYNNEI. The CDR3 runs 14 residues. The J segment lost 5 bases and the V segment lost 7 bases, leaving 8 bases of the junction unmatched. CDR3 protein: CASTLDRGSHEQYF. The CDR3 bases are TGTGCCAGCACCTTGGACAGGGGGAGCCACGAGCAGTACTTC.

V usage is TRBV6-4 and J usage is TRBJ1-2; 7 nucleotides match TRBD1. The CDR3 contains 16 residues. Germline loops: CDR1 MRHNA, CDR2 SNTAGT. Losses at the gene ends were 0 bases for V and 3 bases for J; bases not matched to a gene: 7. CDR3 in amino acids: CASSDSNAGGHYGYTF. The CDR3 DNA follows: TGTGCCAGCAGTGACTCGAACGCAGGGGGTCACTATGGCTACACCTTC.

This chain joins TRBV28 and TRBJ2-1; TRBD2 aligns across 10 bases. Germline V CDR1 and CDR2: MDHEN, SYDVKM. J was trimmed by 7 bases and V by 5 bases; bases with no gene match: 8. The CDR3 runs 15 residues. In nucleotides, the CDR3 is TGTGCCAGCAGTGGGCTAGCGGGAGCGGGGAATGAGCAGTTCTTC. Amino acids: CASSGLAGAGNEQFF.

DNA of the CDR3: TGTGCCAGCAGTTTTGGCGGGAGAGGATACGAGCAGTACTTC. Its translation: CASSFGGRGYEQYF. The chain couples TRBV28 to TRBJ2-7, with 7 bases that match TRBD2. The junction had 6 bases not matched to a gene; V was cut back by 3 bases and J by 4 bases. CDR3 size: 14 residues. The germline gives CDR1 MDHEN, CDR2 SYDVKM.

This clone was recorded once. This chain uses TRBV25-1 with TRBJ2-1; 7 bases line up with TRBD2. V lost 3 bases and J lost 4; bases outside the gene matches: 6. Germline V gene data show CDR1 as MGHDK and CDR2 as SYGVNS. The CDR3 spans 15 residues. The CDR3 reads CASSDLASGYNEQFF. CDR3 bases: TGTGCCAGCAGTGACTTAGCTAGCGGTTACAATGAGCAGTTCTTC.

This clone was seen a handful of times. This chain uses TRBV19 with TRBJ1-6; D possibly corresponds to TRBD1 (5 bases). V was shortened by 6 bases and J by 5 bases, with 11 bases between the two germline ends. Looked up from germline, CDR1 is LNHDA and CDR2 is SQIVND (reference sequence). This CDR3 region has 14 residues. CDR3 in DNA: TGTGCCAGTAGAGGAGCGGGGGATAATTCACCCCTCCACTTT. Translation gives CASRGAGDNSPLHF.

In regard to this clone: One end of the junction fails to match germline, which may point to a read error. The chain joins TRBV4-1 to TRBJ1-4; maybe TRBD1 (6 bases). This CDR3 contains 13 residues. Germline lookup yields CDR1 MGHRA and CDR2 YSYEKL. The CDR3 DNA sequence: TGCGCCAGCACCCAAGGAGGGGGAGAAAAACTGTTTTTT. Amino acids: CASTQGGGEKLFF.

In its sample, this clone was seen a few times. The rearrangement joins TRBV29-1 to TRBJ2-7; the match to TRBD1 covers 8 bases. The CDR3 is 12 amino acids. The ends lost 5 bases at V and 4 bases at J; junction bases unmatched: 4. Looked up from germline, CDR1 is SQVTM and CDR2 is ANQGSEA. As DNA, the CDR3 is TGCAGCGTTCGGACAGGGAGTTACGAGCAGTACTTC. It translates to CSVRTGSYEQYF.

V is TRBV13 and J is TRBJ1-1; the D is unclear. CDR3 length equals 13 residues. V lost 5 bases, J lost 3 bases, and 10 bases lay in between. From germline, CDR1 is PRHDT and CDR2 FYEKMQ (reference sequence). The CDR3 nucleotides read TGTGCCAGCAGCCCCCTACGAGACACTGAAGCTTTCTTT. It is translated as CASSPLRDTEAFF.

The J gene is TRBJ2-3, the V gene TRBV7-9; TRBD2 matches at 8 bases. The CDR3 spans 15 residues. J gave up 3 bases and V 4 bases, and 6 bases lay outside the gene matches. CDR1 and CDR2 from the germline V gene are SEHNR and FQNEAQ (reference sequence). This CDR3 is CASSSSSGSTDTQYF. CDR3 bases: TGTGCCAGCAGCTCCTCGAGCGGGAGTACAGATACGCAGTATTTT.

Remarks on this clone: Sequence at one end of the junction differs from germline and may be a read error. J is TRBJ2-2 and V is TRBV7-9; D gene ambiguous. In germline, CDR1 is SEHNR, CDR2 FQNEAQ (reference sequence). The CDR3 spans 11 residues. Here the CDR3 reads CSSSFNGELFF. CDR3 nucleotides: TGTTCCAGCAGCTTCAACGGGGAGCTGTTTTTT.

CDR3: CASSFGGDPTDTQYF. CDR3 bases: TGTGCCAGCAGCTTCGGGGGAGACCCCACAGATACGCAGTATTTT. The chain is built from TRBV5-4 and TRBJ2-3; a weak D match, TRBD2 (6 bases). Germline CDR1 is SGHNT and CDR2 is YYREEE (reference sequence). This CDR3 has 15 residues. V was pared by 2 bases and J by 2 bases, with 12 bases between.

The gene calls are TRBV5-1 and TRBJ1-3; D uncertain. Germline loops: CDR1 SGHRS, CDR2 YFSETQ. CDR3 length: 16 amino acids. Trimming cost V 4 bases and J 4 bases, with 18 bases left between them. The CDR3 here is CASSPDSLRPGNTIYF. The CDR3, as DNA: TGCGCCAGCAGCCCTGATAGCCTCAGACCAGGAAACACCATATATTTT.

A word on this clone: The sample contains more than one DNA sequence encoding this CDR3. The CDR3 spells CASSQGVGGDEQYF. The CDR3 coding sequence is TGCGCCAGCAGCCAGGGTGTAGGAGGCGACGAGCAGTACTTC. The chain uses TRBV4-1 and TRBJ2-7, with a possible D match to TRBD2 (5 bases). Germline values: CDR1 MGHRA, CDR2 YSYEKL. V dropped 3 bases and J dropped 5 bases, with 14 bases sitting between them. CDR3 length: 14 amino acids.

The chain has TRBV4-2 and TRBJ2-2, with 8 bases that match TRBD2. CDR1 and CDR2 (germline): LGHNA, YNFKEQ. J was trimmed by 0 bases and V by 1 base; bases with no gene match: 4. This CDR3 has 17 residues. This CDR3 reads CASSQAPGGANTGELFF. DNA of the CDR3: TGTGCCAGCAGCCAAGCTCCGGGAGGGGCGAACACCGGGGAGCTGTTTTTT.

DNA of the CDR3: TGTGCCAGCAGCCAATACTCGACCAGGTCCTACGAGCAGTACTTC. Protein sequence: CASSQYSTRSYEQYF. The V gene is TRBV14, the J gene TRBJ2-7; D gene unclear. The CDR3 has 15 amino acids. Germline CDR1 reads SGHDN; CDR2 reads FVKESK. The ends were cut back, 2 bases at V and 1 base at J, with 12 bases in the middle.

The rearrangement joins TRBV19 to TRBJ2-6; the match to TRBD1 covers 7 bases. V shed 5 bases, J shed 2 bases, and the junction held 3 bases outside the gene matches. CDR1 and CDR2 from the germline V gene are LNHDA and SQIVND (reference sequence). The length of the CDR3 is 15 residues. The CDR3 reads CASSPTGAGANVLTF. CDR3 in DNA: TGTGCCAGTAGTCCTACAGGGGCTGGGGCCAACGTCCTGACTTTC.

V is TRBV2 and J is TRBJ2-3, with 9 bases aligning to TRBD2. This CDR3 has 15 amino acids. The J segment lost 4 bases and the V segment lost 0 bases, leaving 2 bases of the junction unmatched. CDR1 and CDR2 (germline): SNHLY, FYNNEI. The CDR3 sequence is CASSEASGSSDTQYF. The CDR3 DNA sequence: TGTGCCAGCAGTGAAGCTAGCGGGAGTTCAGATACGCAGTATTTT.

The V and J genes are TRBV6-6 and TRBJ2-2; 11 nucleotides agree with TRBD2. The CDR3 covers 16 residues. From germline, CDR1 is MNHNY and CDR2 SVGAGI (reference sequence). The ends lost 5 bases at V and 4 bases at J; junction bases unmatched: 6. This chain's CDR3 is CASSIAGGPGTGELFF. CDR3 DNA: TGTGCCAGCAGTATAGCGGGAGGGCCAGGCACCGGGGAGCTGTTTTTT.

The chain is built from TRBV28 and TRBJ2-3; TRBD2 matches 8 bases. This CDR3 spans 15 amino acids. Trimming took 7 bases from V and 4 from J; bases not matched to a gene: 10. From germline, CDR1 is MDHEN and CDR2 SYDVKM. CDR3 in amino acids: CASTPSGGAADTQYF. CDR3 sequence (DNA): TGTGCCAGCACCCCCTCGGGGGGGGCCGCAGATACGCAGTATTTT.

This clone was counted ten times or more. V is TRBV4-1 and J is TRBJ2-7, with 8 bases fitting TRBD2. This CDR3 comprises 14 residues. Trimming took 3 bases from V and 7 from J; bases not matched to a gene: 8. The germline CDR1 and CDR2 sequences are MGHRA and YSYEKL. CDR3 loop: CASSHSLTSGEQYF. In nucleotides, the CDR3 is TGCGCCAGCAGCCATTCTTTAACTAGCGGTGAGCAGTACTTC.

CDR3 amino acids: CASSQTRRTGYTF. In nucleotides, the CDR3 is TGCGCCAGCAGCCAAACCCGGAGAACGGGCTACACCTTC. The chain links TRBV4-3 to TRBJ1-2; D gene ambiguous. The germline gives CDR1 LGHNA, CDR2 YSLEER. This CDR3 spans 13 amino acids. Between the trimmed V and J ends, which lost 2 bases and 8 bases, there was a span of 12 bases.

The rearrangement uses TRBV27 and TRBJ1-2; tentative D call: TRBD1 (5 bases). With 6 bases removed from V and 0 bases from J, the gap between germline ends came to 11 bases. Germline V gene lookup returns CDR1 MNHEY and CDR2 SMNVEV (reference sequence). This CDR3 region has 14 residues. The CDR3 DNA sequence: TGTGCCAGCAGGCCAGACAGAACTAACTATGGCTACACCTTC. It encodes CASRPDRTNYGYTF.

This clone was counted between two and nine times. V gene TRBV10-3 combines with J gene TRBJ1-4; the D gene is possibly TRBD1 (5 bases). V was shortened by 6 bases and J by 13 bases, with 24 bases between the two germline ends. Germline V gene sequence: CDR1 ENHRY, CDR2 SYGVKD. The CDR3 is made up of 15 amino acids. CDR3 loop: CAISDPLRGKTRLFF. Here the CDR3 DNA reads TGTGCCATCAGCGATCCCCTTAGGGGAAAAACTCGACTGTTTTTT.

The chain combines TRBV18 with TRBJ2-1; D perhaps matches TRBD1 (5 bases). V lost 3 bases and J 1 base, leaving 7 bases between the germline ends. The CDR3 has 14 residues. Germline-derived CDR1 and CDR2 are KGHSH and LQKENI. CDR3 loop: CASSPDSSYNEQFF. In nucleotides, the CDR3 is TGTGCCAGCTCACCTGACAGTTCCTACAATGAGCAGTTCTTC.

The rearrangement uses TRBV6-5 and TRBJ2-2; D ambiguous. V lost 5 bases, J lost 3 bases, and 7 bases lay in between. Germline V gene data show CDR1 as MNHEY and CDR2 as SVGAGI. The CDR3 runs 13 residues. In nucleotides, the CDR3 is TGTGCCAGCAGTAAGACATACACCGGGGAGCTGTTTTTT. It specifies CASSKTYTGELFF.

This chain links TRBV4-1 with TRBJ1-1, with 11 bases identical to TRBD1. V was clipped by 2 bases and J by 4 bases; unmatched bases: 3. Germline assignment: CDR1 MGHRA and CDR2 YSYEKL. This CDR3 is built from 15 residues. The CDR3, as DNA: TGCGCCAGCAGCCAAACCGGGACAGGGGGCACTGAAGCTTTCTTT. Amino acids: CASSQTGTGGTEAFF.

V is TRBV30 and J is TRBJ2-2, with 13 bases matching TRBD2. Looked up from germline, CDR1 is GTSNPN and CDR2 is SVGIG (reference sequence). The CDR3 spans 18 residues. V was pared by 3 bases and J by 4 bases, with 11 bases of the junction left unmatched. CDR3 in DNA: TGTGCCTGGAGGGTTCTACTAGCGGGAGGGCCGTTCACCGGGGAGCTGTTTTTT. This encodes CAWRVLLAGGPFTGELFF.